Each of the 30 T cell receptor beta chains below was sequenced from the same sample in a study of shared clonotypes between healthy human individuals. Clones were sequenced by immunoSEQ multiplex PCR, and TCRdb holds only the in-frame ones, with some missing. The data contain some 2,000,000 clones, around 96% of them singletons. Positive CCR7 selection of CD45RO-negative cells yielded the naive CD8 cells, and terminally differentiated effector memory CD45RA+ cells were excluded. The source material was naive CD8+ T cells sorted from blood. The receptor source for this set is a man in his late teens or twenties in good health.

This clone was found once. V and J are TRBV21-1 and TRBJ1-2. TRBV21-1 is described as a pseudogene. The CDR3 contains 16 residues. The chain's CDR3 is CASSSHLAPGNYGYTF. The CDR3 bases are TGTGCCAGCAGCTCCCACCTCGCTCCGGGTAACTATGGCTACACCTTC.

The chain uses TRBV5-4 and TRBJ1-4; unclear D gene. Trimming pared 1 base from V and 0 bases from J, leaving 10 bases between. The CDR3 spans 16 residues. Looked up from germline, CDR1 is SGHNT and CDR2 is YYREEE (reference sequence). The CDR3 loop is CASSLIPTATNEKLFF. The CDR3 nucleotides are TGTGCCAGCAGCTTGATACCTACTGCAACTAATGAAAAACTGTTTTTT.

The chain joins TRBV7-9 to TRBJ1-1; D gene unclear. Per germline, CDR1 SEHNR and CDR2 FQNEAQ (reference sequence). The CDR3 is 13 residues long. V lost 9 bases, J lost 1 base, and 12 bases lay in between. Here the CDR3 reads CASGPNANTEAFF. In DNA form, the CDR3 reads TGTGCCAGTGGACCCAACGCGAACACTGAAGCTTTCTTT.

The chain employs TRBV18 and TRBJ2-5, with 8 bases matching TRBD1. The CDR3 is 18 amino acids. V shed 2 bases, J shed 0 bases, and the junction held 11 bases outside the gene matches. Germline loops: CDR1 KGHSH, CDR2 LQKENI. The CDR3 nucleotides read TGTGCCAGCTCACCAACTTATCAGGGGGCAGGATACCAAGAGACCCAGTACTTC. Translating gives CASSPTYQGAGYQETQYF.

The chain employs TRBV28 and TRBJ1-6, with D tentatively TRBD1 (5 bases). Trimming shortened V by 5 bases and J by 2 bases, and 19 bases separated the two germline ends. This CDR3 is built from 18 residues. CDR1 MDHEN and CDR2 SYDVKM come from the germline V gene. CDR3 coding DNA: TGTGCCAGCAGTCCTCGGGAGGGGCGTAGGGCCTATAATTCACCCCTCCACTTT. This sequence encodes CASSPREGRRAYNSPLHF.

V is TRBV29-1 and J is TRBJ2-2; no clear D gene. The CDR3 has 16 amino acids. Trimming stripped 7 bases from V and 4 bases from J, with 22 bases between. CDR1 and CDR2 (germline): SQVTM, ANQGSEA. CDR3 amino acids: CSAQWPGRATTGELFF. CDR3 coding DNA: TGCAGCGCCCAGTGGCCAGGTCGTGCGACCACCGGGGAGCTGTTTTTT.

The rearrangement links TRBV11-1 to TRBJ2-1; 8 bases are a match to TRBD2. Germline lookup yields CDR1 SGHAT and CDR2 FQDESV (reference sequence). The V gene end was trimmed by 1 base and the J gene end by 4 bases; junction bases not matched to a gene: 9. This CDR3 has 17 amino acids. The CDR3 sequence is CASSLGVAGRLYNEQFF. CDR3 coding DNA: TGTGCCAGCAGCTTAGGGGTAGCGGGGCGACTATACAATGAGCAGTTCTTC. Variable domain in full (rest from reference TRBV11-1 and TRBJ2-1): EAEVAQSPRYKITEKSQAVAFWCDPISGHATLYWYRQILGQGPELLVQFQDESVVDDSQLPKDRFSAERLKGVDSTLKIQPAELGDSAMYLCASSLGVAGRLYNEQFFGPGTRLTVL.

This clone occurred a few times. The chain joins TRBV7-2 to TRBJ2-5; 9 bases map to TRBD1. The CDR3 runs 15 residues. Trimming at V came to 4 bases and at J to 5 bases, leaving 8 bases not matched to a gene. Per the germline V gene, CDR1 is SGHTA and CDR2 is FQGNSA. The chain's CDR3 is CASSSTGQGGETQYF. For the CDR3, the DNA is TGTGCCAGCAGCTCCACGGGACAGGGCGGGGAGACCCAGTACTTC. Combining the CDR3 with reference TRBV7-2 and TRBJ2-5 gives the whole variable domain GAGVSQSPSNKVTEKGKDVELRCDPISGHTALYWYRQSLGQGLEFLIYFQGNSAPDKSGLPSDRFSAERTGGSVSTLTIQRTQQEDSAVYLCASSSTGQGGETQYFGPGTRLLVL.

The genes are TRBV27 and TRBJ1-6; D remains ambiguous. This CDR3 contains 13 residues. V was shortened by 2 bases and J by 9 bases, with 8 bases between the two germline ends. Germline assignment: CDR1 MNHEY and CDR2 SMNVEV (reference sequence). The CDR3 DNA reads TGTGCCAGCAGTTTAACTTATGGTTCACCCCTCCACTTT. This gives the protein CASSLTYGSPLHF.

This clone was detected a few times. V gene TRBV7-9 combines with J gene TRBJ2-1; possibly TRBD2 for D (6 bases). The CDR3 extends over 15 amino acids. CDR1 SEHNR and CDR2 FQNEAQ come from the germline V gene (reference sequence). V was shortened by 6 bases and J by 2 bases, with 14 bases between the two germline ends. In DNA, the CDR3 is TGTGCCAGCAGTTCAGTAGCGGATGCCTACAATGAGCAGTTCTTC. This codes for CASSSVADAYNEQFF.

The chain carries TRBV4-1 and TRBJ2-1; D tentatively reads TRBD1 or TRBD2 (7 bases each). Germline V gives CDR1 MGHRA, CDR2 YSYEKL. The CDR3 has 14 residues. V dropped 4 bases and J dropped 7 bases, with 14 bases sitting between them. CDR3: CASSPRQGGNEQFF. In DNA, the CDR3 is TGCGCCAGCAGCCCCAGACAGGGAGGGAATGAGCAGTTCTTC.

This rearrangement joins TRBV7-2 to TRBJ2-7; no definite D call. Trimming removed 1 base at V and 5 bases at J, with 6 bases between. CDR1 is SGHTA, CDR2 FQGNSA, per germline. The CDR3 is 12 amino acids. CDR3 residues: CASSLVWDEQYF. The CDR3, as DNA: TGTGCCAGCAGCTTAGTGTGGGACGAGCAGTACTTC.

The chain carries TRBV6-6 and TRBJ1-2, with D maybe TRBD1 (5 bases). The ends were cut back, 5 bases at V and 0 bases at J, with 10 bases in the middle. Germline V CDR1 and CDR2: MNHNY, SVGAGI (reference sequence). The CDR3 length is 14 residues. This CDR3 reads CASSAGRANYGYTF. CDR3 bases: TGTGCCAGCAGTGCGGGACGAGCTAACTATGGCTACACCTTC.

The CDR3 region is CASSRPGTYEQYF. The CDR3 DNA follows: TGTGCCAGCAGTCGTCCCGGGACCTACGAGCAGTACTTC. The rearrangement uses TRBV27 and TRBJ2-7; a possible D gene is TRBD2 (5 bases). Trimming removed 5 bases from V and 2 bases from J, with 10 bases in between. Germline values: CDR1 MNHEY, CDR2 SMNVEV (reference sequence). The CDR3 extends over 13 amino acids.

The CDR3 DNA follows: TGTGCCAGCAGTTTATACCAGGCCCAAGAGACCCAGTACTTC. This encodes CASSLYQAQETQYF. This sequence joins TRBV27 and TRBJ2-5; no clear D gene. V was trimmed by 1 base and J by 1 base, leaving 7 bases between them. The CDR3 has 14 residues. Germline V gene sequence: CDR1 MNHEY, CDR2 SMNVEV (reference sequence).

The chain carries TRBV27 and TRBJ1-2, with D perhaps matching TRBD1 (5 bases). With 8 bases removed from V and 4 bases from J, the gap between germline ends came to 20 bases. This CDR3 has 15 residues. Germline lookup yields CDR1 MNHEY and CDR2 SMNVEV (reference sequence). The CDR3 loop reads CASGLLGGTSYGYTF. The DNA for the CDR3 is TGTGCCAGCGGATTATTGGGGGGAACATCCTATGGCTACACCTTC.

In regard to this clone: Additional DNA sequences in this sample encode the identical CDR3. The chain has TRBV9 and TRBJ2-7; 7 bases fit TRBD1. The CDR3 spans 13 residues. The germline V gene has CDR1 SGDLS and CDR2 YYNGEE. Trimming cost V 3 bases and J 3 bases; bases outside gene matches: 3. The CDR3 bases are TGTGCCAGCAGCGCCGGACAGGACTACGAGCAGTACTTC. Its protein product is CASSAGQDYEQYF.

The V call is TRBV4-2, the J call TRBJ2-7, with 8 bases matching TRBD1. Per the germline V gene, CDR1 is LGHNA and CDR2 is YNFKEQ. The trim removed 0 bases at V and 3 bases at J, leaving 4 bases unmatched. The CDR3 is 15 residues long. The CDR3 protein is CASSQEQGQVYEQYF. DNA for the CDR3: TGTGCCAGCAGCCAAGAGCAGGGACAGGTCTACGAGCAGTACTTC.

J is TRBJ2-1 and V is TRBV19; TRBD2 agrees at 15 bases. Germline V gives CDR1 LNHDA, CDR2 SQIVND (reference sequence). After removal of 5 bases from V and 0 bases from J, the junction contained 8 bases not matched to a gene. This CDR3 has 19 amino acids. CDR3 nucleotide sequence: TGTGCCAGTAGTCCCGGACTAGCGGGAGGGCCCAACTCCTACAATGAGCAGTTCTTC. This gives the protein CASSPGLAGGPNSYNEQFF.

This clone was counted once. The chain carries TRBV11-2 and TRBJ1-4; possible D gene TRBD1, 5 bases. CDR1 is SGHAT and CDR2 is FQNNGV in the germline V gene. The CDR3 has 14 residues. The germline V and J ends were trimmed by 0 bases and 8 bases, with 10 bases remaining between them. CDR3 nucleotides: TGTGCCAGCAGCTTAGACAGGGTGGTGGAAAAACTGTTTTTT. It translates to CASSLDRVVEKLFF.

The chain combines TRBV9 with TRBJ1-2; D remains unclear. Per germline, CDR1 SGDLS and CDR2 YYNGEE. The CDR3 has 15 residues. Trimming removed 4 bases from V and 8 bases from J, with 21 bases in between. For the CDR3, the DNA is TGTGCCAGCAGCCCTAGCTACTCCTTCGTAAAGGGCTACACCTTC. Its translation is CASSPSYSFVKGYTF.

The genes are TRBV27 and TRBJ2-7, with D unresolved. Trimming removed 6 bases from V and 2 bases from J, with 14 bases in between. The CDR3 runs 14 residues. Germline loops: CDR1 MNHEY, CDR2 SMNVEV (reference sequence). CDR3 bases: TGTGCCAGCAGCGACACCCCTTGGGCCTACGAGCAGTACTTC. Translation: CASSDTPWAYEQYF.

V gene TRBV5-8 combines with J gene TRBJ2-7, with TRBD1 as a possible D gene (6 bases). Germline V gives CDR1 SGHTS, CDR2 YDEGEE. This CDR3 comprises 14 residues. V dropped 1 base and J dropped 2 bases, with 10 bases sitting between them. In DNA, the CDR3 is TGTGCCAGCAGCTTGAGGCAGGGGCCCTACGAGCAGTACTTC. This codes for CASSLRQGPYEQYF.

The CDR3 spells CASSKGLAGGLGNEQFF. Here the CDR3 DNA reads TGTGCCAGCAGCAAGGGACTAGCGGGGGGACTCGGCAATGAGCAGTTCTTC. J is TRBJ2-1 and V is TRBV7-9, with 15 bases fitting TRBD2. CDR1 is SEHNR, CDR2 FQNEAQ, per germline (reference sequence). The CDR3 is made up of 17 amino acids. V lost 5 bases, J lost 6 bases, and 8 bases stayed unmatched.

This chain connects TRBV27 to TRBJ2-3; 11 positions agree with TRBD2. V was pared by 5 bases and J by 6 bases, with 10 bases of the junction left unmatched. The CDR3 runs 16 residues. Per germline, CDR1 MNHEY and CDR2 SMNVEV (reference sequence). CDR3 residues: CASSEISGGAADTQYF. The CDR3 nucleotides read TGTGCCAGCAGTGAAATTAGCGGGGGGGCCGCGGATACGCAGTATTTT.

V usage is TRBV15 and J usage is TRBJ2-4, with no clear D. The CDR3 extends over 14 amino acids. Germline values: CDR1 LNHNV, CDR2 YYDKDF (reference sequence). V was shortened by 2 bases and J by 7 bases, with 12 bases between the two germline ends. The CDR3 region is CATSRPSQRNIQYF. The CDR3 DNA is TGTGCCACCAGCAGACCGTCCCAGAGGAACATTCAGTACTTC.

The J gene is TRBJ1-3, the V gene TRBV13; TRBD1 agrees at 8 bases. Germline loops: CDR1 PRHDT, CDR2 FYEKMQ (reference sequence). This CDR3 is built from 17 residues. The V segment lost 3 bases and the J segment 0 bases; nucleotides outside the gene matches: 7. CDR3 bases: TGTGCCAGCAGCTTGGCCGGGACAGGTTACTCTGGAAACACCATATATTTT. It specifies CASSLAGTGYSGNTIYF.

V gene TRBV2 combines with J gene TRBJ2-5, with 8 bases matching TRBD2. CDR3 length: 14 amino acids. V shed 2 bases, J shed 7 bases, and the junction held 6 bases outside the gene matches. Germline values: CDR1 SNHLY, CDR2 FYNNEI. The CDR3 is CASSESGGKWTQYF. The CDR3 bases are TGTGCCAGCAGTGAATCGGGGGGGAAGTGGACCCAGTACTTC.

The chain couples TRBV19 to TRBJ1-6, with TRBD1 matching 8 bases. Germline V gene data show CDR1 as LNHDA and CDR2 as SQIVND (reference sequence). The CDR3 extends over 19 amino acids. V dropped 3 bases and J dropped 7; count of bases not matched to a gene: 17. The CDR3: CASSMEGQAESILNSPLHF. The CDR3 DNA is TGTGCCAGTAGTATGGAGGGACAGGCCGAAAGTATCTTAAATTCACCCCTCCACTTT. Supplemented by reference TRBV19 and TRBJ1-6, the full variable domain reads DGGITQSPKYLFRKEGQNVTLSCEQNLNHDAMYWYRQDPGQGLRLIYYSQIVNDFQKGDIAEGYSVSREKKESFPLTVTSAQKNPTAFYLCASSMEGQAESILNSPLHFGNGTRLTVT.

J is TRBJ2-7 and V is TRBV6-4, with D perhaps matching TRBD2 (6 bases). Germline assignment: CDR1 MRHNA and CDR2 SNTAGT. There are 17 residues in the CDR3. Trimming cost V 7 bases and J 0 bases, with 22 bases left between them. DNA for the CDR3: TGTGCCAGCACCCAGGGCGACAGCGGGCTTTACTCCTACGAGCAGTACTTC. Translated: CASTQGDSGLYSYEQYF.